The 30 T cell receptor beta chains in this list originate from one sample, sequenced in a study of CD8+ T cells in alopecia areata. It was cDNA, reverse transcribed from extracted RNA, that served as the sequencing template. Repertoires were generated with immunoSEQ multiplex PCR, while TCRdb's copy carries only in-frame clones and drops some. The sample contains around 290,000 clones, none occurring once; 1.2% lies in the top ten. The authors sorted pooled cutaneous lymph node cells using CD4, CD8alpha, NKG2D, NKG2ACE and other markers. What was sequenced was CD4+ T cells sorted from a lymph node. Receptor source: a C3H/HeJ mouse with alopecia areata. For this strain, the MHC haplotype corresponds to H2-k.

As concerns this clone: Genes and germline come from the mouse. The CDR3 end lies 4 residues beyond the end of the read and is filled in from the germline J gene. This chain uses TRBV1 with TRBJ2-7; 7 bases are a match to TRBD2. The CDR3 has 14 amino acids. CDR1 is NSQYPW, CDR2 LRSPGD, per germline (reference sequence). The CDR3 loop reads CTCSAGGGTYEQYF. The DNA read from the CDR3 is TGCACCTGCAGTGCAGGTGGGGGGACGTAT. Looking up the rest from reference TRBV1 and TRBJ2-7 gives the full variable domain: VTLLEQNPRWRLVPRGQAVNLRCILKNSQYPWMSWYQQDLQKQLQWLFTLRSPGDKEVKSLPGADYLATRVTDTELRLQVANMSQGRTLYCTCSAGGGTYEQYFGPGTRLTVL.

This clone was seen a handful of times. Any gene name here is a mouse gene name. The read comes to an end 4 residues before the CDR3 does, leaving the germline J gene to fill in the end. The J gene is TRBJ2-7, the V gene TRBV19; possible D gene TRBD2, 6 bases. The CDR3 extends over 13 amino acids. Per the germline V gene, CDR1 is FNHDT and CDR2 is SITEND (reference sequence). The CDR3 loop reads CASSIILGYEQYF. Incomplete CDR3 DNA: TGTGCCAGCAGTATAATCCTGGGGTAT.

For this clone: Gene labels here are mouse ones. The CDR3 end lies 4 residues beyond the end of the read and is filled in from the germline J gene. Different DNA sequences within this sample yield the same CDR3. The chain carries TRBV19 and TRBJ2-4; D not certain. This CDR3 region has 13 residues. Trimming left V 2 bases short and J 0 bases short, with 4 bases between. CDR1 FNHDT and CDR2 SITEND come from the germline V gene (reference sequence). Partial CDR3 DNA: TGTGCCAGCAGTATTGGTAGTCAAAAC. The encoded protein is CASSIGSQN. The whole CDR3 protein is CASSIGSQNTLYF. The full variable domain, with the rest looked up from reference TRBV19 and TRBJ2-4, is GGIITQTPKFLIGQEGQKLTLKCQQNFNHDTMYWYRQDSGKGLRLIYYSITENDLQKGDLSEGYDASREKKSSFSLTVTSAQKNEMAVFLCASSIGSQNTLYFGAGTRLSVL.

A note on this clone: Gene names refer to mouse genes. The read halts 4 residues ahead of the CDR3 end, with the missing end drawn from the germline J gene. Other DNA sequences within the sample encode an identical CDR3. The chain is built from TRBV1 and TRBJ1-2; D perhaps matches TRBD1 (5 bases). V lost 0 bases, J lost 4 bases, and 9 bases lay in between. The CDR3 runs to 14 residues. The germline V gene has CDR1 NSQYPW and CDR2 LRSPGD (reference sequence). CDR3: CTCSADTGGSDYTF. The part of the CDR3 DNA that was read is TGCACCTGCAGTGCAGATACAGGAGGCTCC.

This clone was detected a few times. Here the gene names and germline are mouse. Read coverage stops 4 residues before the CDR3 terminus; the germline J gene supplies the remainder. The chain has TRBV5 and TRBJ2-2; 9 bases match TRBD2. CDR3 length equals 18 residues. The junction had 9 bases not matched to a gene; V was cut back by 4 bases and J by 0 bases. The germline V gene has CDR1 LGHNA and CDR2 YNLKQL (reference sequence). CDR3 loop: CASSLPLLGGSNTGQLYF. CDR3 DNA (partial): TGTGCCAGCAGCCTCCCGCTACTGGGGGGCTCAAACACCGGG.

This clone showed up just a few times. Gene names and germline match the mouse. The read falls 4 residues short of the CDR3 end, and the missing part is taken from the germline J gene. The V call is TRBV1, the J call TRBJ2-5; D is unclear. The germline V and J ends were trimmed by 3 bases and 0 bases, with 7 bases remaining between them. CDR1 and CDR2 (germline): NSQYPW, LRSPGD (reference sequence). The length of the CDR3 is 14 residues. The CDR3: CTCSAETNQDTQYF. CDR3 bases read: TGCACCTGCAGTGCCGAGACAAACCAAGAC.

This clone was detected a few times. The genes and germline here are from mouse. The CDR3 end lies 4 residues beyond the end of the read and is filled in from the germline J gene. This chain connects TRBV31 to TRBJ2-3, with 7 bases identical to TRBD1. The CDR3 covers 15 residues. From germline, CDR1 is GKSSPN and CDR2 SITVG. Trimming at V came to 1 base and at J to 1 base, leaving 5 bases not matched to a gene. Incomplete CDR3 DNA: TGTGCCTGGAGTCGAAACAGGGGTGGTGCAGAA. It translates to CAWSRNRGGAE. The CDR3 as a whole reads CAWSRNRGGAETLYF.

Remarks on this clone: Gene names refer to mouse genes. The read falls 4 residues short of the CDR3 end, and the missing part is taken from the germline J gene. V usage is TRBV5 and J usage is TRBJ2-7; no firm D call. From germline, CDR1 is LGHNA and CDR2 YNLKQL (reference sequence). The CDR3 is 13 residues long. Incomplete CDR3 DNA: TGTGCCAGCAGCCAACATAACAAGTAT. Its protein is CASSQHNKY. The entire CDR3 sequence reads CASSQHNKYEQYF.

Notes on this clone: The listed genes are named as in mouse. The read halts 4 residues ahead of the CDR3 end, with the missing end drawn from the germline J gene. The V call is TRBV13-3, the J call TRBJ2-7, with 10 bases aligning to TRBD2. Germline-derived CDR1 and CDR2 are NNHDY and SYVADS. CDR3 length equals 15 residues. CDR3 DNA, as far as it was read: TGTGCCAGCAGTGAAGGGGGACTGGGGAGTTAT. It specifies CASSEGGLGSY. The full CDR3 protein is CASSEGGLGSYEQYF.

On this clone: Genes and germline are mouse. The CDR3 end is not reached by the read, which stops 4 residues before it; the germline J gene fills it in. The V gene is TRBV5, the J gene TRBJ2-1, with 8 bases identical to TRBD2. The ends lost 0 bases at V and 1 base at J; junction bases unmatched: 8. The CDR3 is 18 residues long. The germline gives CDR1 LGHNA, CDR2 YNLKQL (reference sequence). CDR3 protein: CASSQDRWGDENYAEQFF. The sequenced CDR3 bases are TGTGCCAGCAGCCAAGATCGCTGGGGGGACGAAAACTATGCT.

There are a few counts of this clone. The genes and germline here are from mouse. Coverage ceases 4 residues before the CDR3 finishes, and the germline J gene fills in the end. This same CDR3 is encoded by further DNA sequences in the sample. This chain joins TRBV5 and TRBJ2-1; 8 bases line up with TRBD2. Trimming at V came to 4 bases and at J to 4 bases, leaving 3 bases not matched to a gene. CDR1 is LGHNA and CDR2 is YNLKQL in the germline V gene (reference sequence). The CDR3 is made up of 14 amino acids. The sequenced CDR3 bases are TGTGCCAGCAGCCCTACTGGGGGTTATGCT. As protein: CASSPTGGYA. The full CDR3 sequence reads CASSPTGGYAEQFF.

Details on this clone: Gene names follow the mouse nomenclature. The CDR3 end lies 4 residues beyond the end of the read and is filled in from the germline J gene. The gene calls are TRBV31 and TRBJ2-1, with a possible D match to TRBD1 (5 bases). In germline, CDR1 is GKSSPN, CDR2 SITVG. The CDR3 is 12 residues long. Between the trimmed V and J ends, which lost 5 bases and 1 base, there was a span of 6 bases. Incomplete CDR3 DNA: TGTGCCTGGGGACACAACTATGCT. Translating it yields CAWGHNYA. The CDR3 reads in full as CAWGHNYAEQFF.

On this clone: Gene names are the mouse ones. The read gets to within 4 residues of the CDR3 end, and the germline J gene fills in the rest. The chain is built from TRBV19 and TRBJ2-7, with 11 bases that match TRBD2. The CDR3 totals 14 residues. Per germline, CDR1 FNHDT and CDR2 SITEND (reference sequence). CDR3 protein: CASSKGLGGDEQYF. The covered CDR3 bases are TGTGCCAGCAGTAAAGGACTGGGGGGTGAT. Based on the CDR3 plus reference TRBV19 and TRBJ2-7, the full variable domain is GGIITQTPKFLIGQEGQKLTLKCQQNFNHDTMYWYRQDSGKGLRLIYYSITENDLQKGDLSEGYDASREKKSSFSLTVTSAQKNEMAVFLCASSKGLGGDEQYFGPGTRLTVL.

To note about this clone: The gene names given are mouse names. The read finishes 4 residues shy of the CDR3 end, and the germline J gene is used to complete it. This chain links TRBV19 with TRBJ2-2; possible D gene TRBD1, 5 bases. Germline assignment: CDR1 FNHDT and CDR2 SITEND (reference sequence). The CDR3 is 14 residues long. Trimming cost V 5 bases and J 0 bases, with 8 bases left between them. CDR3 DNA (partial): TGTGCCAGCAGGCTGACAGCAAACACCGGG. This encodes CASRLTANTG. The CDR3 in full is CASRLTANTGQLYF.

This clone was found a few times. The gene names given are mouse names. The read comes to an end 4 residues before the CDR3 does, leaving the germline J gene to fill in the end. This sequence joins TRBV5 and TRBJ2-1; 10 bases are a match to TRBD2. V was pared by 0 bases and J by 3 bases, with 5 bases of the junction left unmatched. CDR1 LGHNA and CDR2 YNLKQL come from the germline V gene (reference sequence). The CDR3 is 17 amino acids. CDR3 protein: CASSQESGDWGYAEQFF. The part of the CDR3 DNA that was read is TGTGCCAGCAGCCAAGAAAGTGGGGACTGGGGCTATGCT.

This clone has just a few counts. Genes here carry mouse names. The DNA ends 4 residues before the CDR3 does, and the rest of the CDR3 is filled in from the germline J gene. The V call is TRBV13-1, the J call TRBJ2-3, with D hard to call. Trimming cost V 5 bases and J 0 bases, with 7 bases left between them. This CDR3 is 13 amino acids long. Germline V gives CDR1 NSHNY, CDR2 SYGAGN. This CDR3 is CASRYISAETLYF. The CDR3 bases that were read are TGTGCCAGCAGGTACATCAGTGCAGAA.

This clone was detected only a few times. Gene labels here are mouse ones. CDR3 amino acids: CASKNWGNTGQLYF. The CDR3 DNA, read in part, is TGTGCCAGCAAAAACTGGGGGAACACCGGG. This rearrangement joins TRBV19 to TRBJ2-2, with 8 bases that match TRBD2. The read gets to within 4 residues of the CDR3 end, and the germline J gene fills in the rest. Losses at the gene ends were 6 bases for V and 2 bases for J; bases not matched to a gene: 3. The CDR3 totals 14 residues. Germline V gives CDR1 FNHDT, CDR2 SITEND (reference sequence).

This clone was counted a few times. Any gene name here is a mouse gene name. The read ends 4 residues early relative to the CDR3; the germline J gene fills the gap. J is TRBJ2-3 and V is TRBV13-3, with TRBD2 matching over 8 bases. The CDR3 runs 14 residues. The junction had 4 bases not matched to a gene; V was cut back by 4 bases and J by 3 bases. Germline CDR1 and CDR2: NNHDY and SYVADS. The sequenced part of the CDR3 DNA is TGTGCCAGCAGTCCGAGACTGGGGGCAGAA. Its protein product is CASSPRLGAE. The CDR3 as a whole reads CASSPRLGAETLYF.

On this clone: Each gene name is a mouse one. The read finishes 4 residues shy of the CDR3 end, and the germline J gene is used to complete it. The J gene is TRBJ2-5, the V gene TRBV5, with 7 positions matching TRBD2. CDR1 is LGHNA, CDR2 YNLKQL, per germline (reference sequence). The CDR3 has 15 residues. The part of the CDR3 DNA that was read is TGTGCCAGCAGCCGCGGGGCTGGGGGTCCAGAC. Its translation is CASSRGAGGPD. Given in full, the CDR3 is CASSRGAGGPDTQYF.

With respect to this clone: Gene names follow the mouse nomenclature. The read terminates 4 residues before the CDR3 end, so the remaining end is supplied by the germline J gene. The V call is TRBV5, the J call TRBJ2-7; perhaps TRBD1 as D (6 bases). Germline CDR1 is LGHNA and CDR2 is YNLKQL (reference sequence). The CDR3 consists of 14 residues. Trimming took off 5 bases at V and 0 bases at J, with 11 bases between the two ends. Partial CDR3 DNA: TGTGCCAGCAGCAGCCGGGACATCTCCTAT. This sequence encodes CASSSRDISY. The whole CDR3 region reads CASSSRDISYEQYF.

This clone was observed a handful of times. The gene names here belong to mouse. The read ends 4 residues early relative to the CDR3; the germline J gene fills the gap. The chain couples TRBV13-2 to TRBJ2-3; 7 nucleotides agree with TRBD1. The CDR3 loop spans 17 amino acids. V shed 0 bases and J 0 bases; nucleotides not matched to a gene: 7. Germline V gives CDR1 NNHNN, CDR2 SYGAGS (reference sequence). Partial CDR3 DNA: TGTGCCAGCGGTGATGCCCCAGGGACAGCTAGTGCAGAA. Amino acids: CASGDAPGTASAE. The entire CDR3 reads CASGDAPGTASAETLYF.

Points on this clone: The listed genes are named as in mouse. The CDR3 goes on 4 residues after the read ends, and that part is filled in from the germline J gene. The chain links TRBV1 to TRBJ2-3, with 12 bases identical to TRBD1. This CDR3 has 15 amino acids. Germline CDR1 NSQYPW, CDR2 LRSPGD (reference sequence). Losses at the gene ends were 4 bases for V and 2 bases for J; bases not matched to a gene: 1. The CDR3 protein is CTCSGDRGLAETLYF. The DNA read from the CDR3 is TGCACCTGCAGTGGGGACAGGGGGCTTGCAGAA. The full variable domain, its missing parts supplied by reference TRBV1 and TRBJ2-3, is VTLLEQNPRWRLVPRGQAVNLRCILKNSQYPWMSWYQQDLQKQLQWLFTLRSPGDKEVKSLPGADYLATRVTDTELRLQVANMSQGRTLYCTCSGDRGLAETLYFGSGTRLTVL.

With regard to this clone: Any gene name here is a mouse gene name. The CDR3 end falls 4 residues outside the read, so it is completed with the germline J gene. The chain employs TRBV29 and TRBJ1-1; possible D gene TRBD1, 5 bases. The V gene's germline CDR1 is MSHET and CDR2 SYDVDS. The V end was cut by 5 bases, the J end by 3 bases, with 7 bases between. The CDR3 runs to 12 residues. The covered CDR3 bases are TGTGCTAGCAGTGGGGGGTACACA. Its protein product is CASSGGYT. The complete CDR3 reads CASSGGYTEVFF.

Details on this clone: This may be a read error, as it is one base from a much larger clone. Gene names follow the mouse nomenclature. The CDR3 end is not reached by the read, which stops 4 residues before it; the germline J gene fills it in. This chain links TRBV13-3 with TRBJ2-3; D is unclear. CDR3 length: 14 residues. V was pared by 2 bases and J by 0 bases, with 7 bases between. CDR1 NNHDY and CDR2 SYVADS come from the germline V gene. The CDR3 loop is CASSETTSAETLYF. The sequenced CDR3 bases are TGTGCCAGCAGTGAGACAACTAGTGCAGAA.

This clone has more than one count but fewer than ten. The gene names given are mouse names. The CDR3 end is not reached by the read, which stops 4 residues before it; the germline J gene fills it in. V usage is TRBV31 and J usage is TRBJ1-2; unclear D gene. CDR1 is GKSSPN and CDR2 is SITVG in the germline V gene. CDR3 length: 12 residues. V was shortened by 1 base and J by 3 bases, with 6 bases between the two germline ends. The sequenced CDR3 bases are TGTGCCTGGAGTCCCCTCCACTCC. This sequence encodes CAWSPLHS. The whole CDR3 sequence reads CAWSPLHSDYTF.

On this clone itself: Germline and genes here are mouse. Sequencing ends 4 residues short of the CDR3 end; the germline J gene provides the rest. The chain joins TRBV5 to TRBJ2-1; TRBD1 matches 9 bases. The CDR3 spans 15 residues. Germline lookup yields CDR1 LGHNA and CDR2 YNLKQL (reference sequence). V lost 0 bases, J lost 6 bases, and 3 bases stayed unmatched. CDR3 region: CASSQDGTGRAEQFF. The DNA read from the CDR3 is TGTGCCAGCAGCCAAGACGGGACAGGGCGTGCT.

A few counts support this clone. Here the gene names and germline are mouse. The missing CDR3 end, 4 residues past where the read stops, is filled in from the germline J gene. The chain has TRBV19 and TRBJ1-1; D is uncertain. Trimming removed 5 bases from V and 3 bases from J, with 8 bases in between. The germline CDR1 and CDR2 sequences are FNHDT and SITEND (reference sequence). This CDR3 has 12 residues. The sequenced part of the CDR3 DNA is TGTGCCAGCAGGCCATGGGACACA. Its translation: CASRPWDT. The entire CDR3 protein reads CASRPWDTEVFF.

About this clone itself: Genes and germline are mouse. Read sequence stops 4 residues before the CDR3 end, and the germline J gene provides the missing end. V usage is TRBV29 and J usage is TRBJ2-5, with a tentative D call TRBD2 (6 bases). V lost 3 bases and J 3 bases, leaving 7 bases between the germline ends. Germline-derived CDR1 and CDR2 are MSHET and SYDVDS. The CDR3 runs 13 residues. CDR3 region: CASSFGTQDTQYF. The sequenced part of the CDR3 DNA is TGTGCTAGCAGTTTTGGGACTCAAGAC. Using reference TRBV29 and TRBJ2-5 for the parts outside the CDR3, the full variable domain is DMKVTQMPRYLIKRMGENVLLECGQDMSHETMYWYRQDPGLGLQLIYISYDVDSNSEGDIPKGYRVSRKKREHFSLILDSAKTNQTSVYFCASSFGTQDTQYFGPGTRLLVL.

This clone was picked up a small number of times. All gene names here are mouse names. The sequence runs out 4 residues before the end of the CDR3; the remainder is reconstructed from the germline J gene. The chain combines TRBV13-2 with TRBJ2-1; 12 nucleotides align to TRBD2. The germline gives CDR1 NNHNN, CDR2 SYGAGS (reference sequence). The V segment lost 1 base and the J segment 1 base; nucleotides outside the gene matches: 3. The CDR3 has 17 residues. The chain's CDR3 is CASGDRTGGGNYAEQFF. CDR3 DNA (partial): TGTGCCAGCGGTGATCGGACTGGGGGGGGGAACTATGCT.

A note on this clone: Mouse gene names apply. The read terminates 4 residues ahead of where the CDR3 ends, so the germline J gene completes it. V and J are TRBV13-2 and TRBJ2-1, with 7 bases that match TRBD1. The CDR3 consists of 15 residues. V lost 1 base to trimming and J lost 6 bases; unmatched junction nucleotides: 7. Germline values: CDR1 NNHNN, CDR2 SYGAGS (reference sequence). The sequenced CDR3 bases are TGTGCCAGCGGTGATCCGGGACAGAAGAGTGCT. Translated, it gives CASGDPGQKSA. The CDR3 reads in full as CASGDPGQKSAEQFF.